The present entry profiles one TCR beta chain with its context. Its antigen remains unknown. The sample originates from a study of T cell responses to AZD1222 COVID-19 vaccine. Whole-study findings and limits: Repertoire sampling was restricted to post-peak T cell response timepoints.

Libraries were prepared by immunoSEQ multiplex PCR; TCRdb keeps only in-frame clonotypes and omits some of them. The sample shows more than 150,000 clones, 80% to 90% of them seen only once. The CDR3 sequence is 16 residues long. The germline CDR1 and CDR2 sequences are MNHEY and SVGAGI. V gave up 2 bases and J gave up 1 base, with 15 bases separating them. The rearrangement joins TRBV6-5 to TRBJ2-7, with a weak D call TRBD1 (8 bases). This material consisted of peripheral blood, taken on day 0 of AZD1222 vaccination. This TCR was sampled from an adult in good health. The CDR3 loop reads CASSYRTGGGSYEQYF. The CDR3 nucleotides read TGTGCCAGCAGTTACCGTACAGGGGGGGGTTCCTACGAGCAGTACTTC.